These 23 T cell receptor beta chains share one sample of origin, sequenced in a study of T cells in Graves' hyperthyroidism and ophthalmopathy. Regions amplified from RNA transcripts were the TCR beta CDR3 regions. Researchers ran a first-round RT-PCR on the TCR CDR3 using the HTBI primer set. TCRdb fed the multiplex PCR reads into MiXCR, producing one record per CDR3 protein. The sample includes some 350,000 distinct CDR3 sequences, about 18% of them seen just once. The source material was blood. The receptors were sampled from a woman aged 18-29 years with Graves' hyperthyroidism.

The CDR3 DNA follows: TGTGCCAGCTCACCGGGGGGGTCGATGGGTACTGAAGCTTTCTTT. Translated, it gives CASSPGGSMGTEAFF. The gene calls are TRBV18 and TRBJ1-1, with D perhaps TRBD1 (5 bases). Germline V gene data show CDR1 as KGHSH and CDR2 as LQKENI. Between the trimmed V and J ends, which lost 3 bases and 5 bases, there was a span of 16 bases. The CDR3 is 15 residues long.

This clonotype was observed at least ten times. This chain connects TRBV12-3 or TRBV12-4 to TRBJ1-5, with 8 bases that match TRBD1. V shed 5 bases, J shed 1 base, and the junction held 4 bases outside the gene matches. The CDR3 sequence is 15 residues long. The CDR3 spells CASSEDRESNQPQHF. CDR3 nucleotides: TGTGCCAGCAGTGAGGACAGGGAAAGCAATCAGCCCCAGCATTTT.

The table lists this clonotype with many counts. The CDR3 DNA reads as TGTGCCAGCAGCCTCCCAGAGGCGGAGAACTCCTACGAGCAGTACTTC. Amino acid sequence: CASSLPEAENSYEQYF. This chain uses TRBV11-2 with TRBJ2-7; D is undetermined. The CDR3 is 16 amino acids. Deletions cut 5 bases from V and 0 bases from J, with 17 bases between. Germline V gene data show CDR1 as SGHAT and CDR2 as FQNNGV. Full variable domain (remainder filled in from reference TRBV11-2 and TRBJ2-7): EAGVAQSPRYKIIEKRQSVAFWCNPISGHATLYWYQQILGQGPKLLIQFQNNGVVDDSQLPKDRFSAERLKGVDSTLKIQPAKLEDSAVYLCASSLPEAENSYEQYFGPGTRLTVT.

Many counts were recorded for this clonotype. This chain uses TRBV9 with TRBJ2-2, with D tentatively TRBD2 (5 bases). In germline, CDR1 is SGDLS, CDR2 YYNGEE. Trimming left V 0 bases short and J 11 bases short, with 14 bases between. This CDR3 is built from 14 residues. CDR3 sequence (DNA): TGTGCCAGCAGCGTAGTTTTAGGACCGGGAGAGCTGTTTTTT. Translated: CASSVVLGPGELFF.

This chain uses TRBV2 with TRBJ1-1, with a tentative D call TRBD1 (6 bases). Looked up from germline, CDR1 is SNHLY and CDR2 is FYNNEI. The V end lost 6 bases, the J end lost 8 bases, and 10 bases lay between the germline ends. The CDR3 runs to 11 residues. Here the CDR3 DNA reads TGTGCCAGCAGAGACAGGCACGAAGCTTTCTTT. Translation gives CASRDRHEAFF.

The chain has TRBV28 and TRBJ1-5; no clear D gene. CDR3 size: 13 residues. Trimming pared 2 bases from V and 8 bases from J, leaving 10 bases between. Germline assignment: CDR1 MDHEN and CDR2 SYDVKM. The DNA of the CDR3 is TGTGCCAGCAGTTTACGTCTTAGGGAGCCCCAGCATTTT. This encodes CASSLRLREPQHF.

This clonotype was detected ten times or more. The J gene is TRBJ1-2, the V gene TRBV9; D may be TRBD1 (6 bases). Trimming shortened V by 0 bases and J by 2 bases, and 8 bases separated the two germline ends. The CDR3 has 14 amino acids. Germline V lookup: CDR1 SGDLS, CDR2 YYNGEE. CDR3 sequence (DNA): TGTGCCAGCAGCGTAGGAGGGGGAAACTATGGCTACACCTTC. Translation: CASSVGGGNYGYTF.

This clonotype has a count of ten or more. This chain connects TRBV9 to TRBJ2-2; the match to TRBD2 covers 7 bases. The V gene's germline CDR1 is SGDLS and CDR2 YYNGEE. The CDR3 sequence is 12 residues long. The V gene end was trimmed by 4 bases and the J gene end by 7 bases; junction bases not matched to a gene: 1. The CDR3 is CASSRGGGELFF. The CDR3 DNA is TGTGCCAGCAGCCGCGGGGGCGGGGAGCTGTTTTTT. The whole variable domain, filled in from reference TRBV9 and TRBJ2-2, reads DSGVTQTPKHLITATGQRVTLRCSPRSGDLSVYWYQQSLDQGLQFLIQYYNGEERAKGNILERFSAQQFPDLHSELNLSSLELGDSALYFCASSRGGGELFFGEGSRLTVL.

Many counts were recorded for this clonotype. The chain uses TRBV10-3 and TRBJ1-2; D may be TRBD1 (5 bases). V lost 3 bases, J lost 1 base, and 15 bases lay in between. The germline V gene has CDR1 ENHRY and CDR2 SYGVKD. The length of the CDR3 is 16 residues. In DNA, the CDR3 is TGTGCCATCAGTGACGACGGGAGGGGATTTAACTATGGCTACACCTTC. It yields the protein CAISDDGRGFNYGYTF.

This clonotype was seen a few times. The V and J genes are TRBV20-1 and TRBJ1-3; tentatively, D is TRBD1 (6 bases). The CDR3 totals 12 residues. Trimming took 3 bases from V and 7 from J, leaving 10 bases between them. Germline CDR1 and CDR2: DFQATT and SNEGSKA (reference sequence). CDR3 region: CSASPGGNTIYF. Here the CDR3 DNA reads TGCAGTGCTAGTCCTGGGGGCAACACCATATATTTT.

This clonotype was detected many times. The chain couples TRBV12-3 or TRBV12-4 to TRBJ1-2; D is unresolved. The CDR3 loop spans 13 amino acids. Trimming removed 10 bases from V and 2 bases from J, with 14 bases in between. The CDR3 loop is CATRTVQNYGYTF. In DNA form, the CDR3 reads TGTGCCACCCGGACGGTACAAAACTATGGCTACACCTTC.

This clonotype was seen repeatedly, ten times or more. This chain connects TRBV27 to TRBJ1-2, with 8 positions matching TRBD1. Per germline, CDR1 MNHEY and CDR2 SMNVEV (reference sequence). Trimming cost V 3 bases and J 3 bases; bases outside gene matches: 3. The CDR3 contains 14 residues. The CDR3 DNA is TGTGCCAGCAGTTTCACAGGGGGATACTATGGCTACACCTTC. This encodes CASSFTGGYYGYTF.

The chain is built from TRBV4-2 and TRBJ2-7; D is possibly TRBD1 or TRBD2 (6 bases each). Trimming took off 0 bases at V and 0 bases at J, with 15 bases between the two ends. CDR3 length: 17 amino acids. CDR1 is LGHNA, CDR2 YNFKEQ, per germline. In DNA, the CDR3 is TGTGCCAGCAGCCAAGAAGGGGGGAGAAGCCCCTCCTACGAGCAGTACTTC. Translating it yields CASSQEGGRSPSYEQYF.

The table lists this clonotype with many counts. This chain uses TRBV12-3 or TRBV12-4 with TRBJ1-2, with 9 bases lining up with TRBD1. The length of the CDR3 is 15 residues. The V gene end was trimmed by 0 bases and the J gene end by 3 bases; junction bases not matched to a gene: 2. The CDR3 loop is CASSLAGTGHYGYTF. CDR3 in DNA: TGTGCCAGCAGTTTAGCCGGGACAGGGCACTATGGCTACACCTTC.

The gene calls are TRBV18 and TRBJ2-7; 7 bases map to TRBD2. J gave up 4 bases and V 5 bases, and 11 bases lay outside the gene matches. Germline values: CDR1 KGHSH, CDR2 LQKENI. CDR3 length equals 15 residues. The CDR3 loop reads CASSSGLVFGYEQYF. CDR3 coding DNA: TGTGCCAGCTCATCAGGACTAGTATTCGGTTACGAGCAGTACTTC.

This clonotype turned up a few times. The rearrangement links TRBV15 to TRBJ1-5, with 8 bases identical to TRBD1. The V gene end was trimmed by 2 bases and the J gene end by 7 bases; junction bases not matched to a gene: 10. The CDR3 has 16 residues. Germline-derived CDR1 and CDR2 are LNHNV and YYDKDF (reference sequence). The CDR3 bases are TGTGCCACCAGCAGAACCTCAGGGGGCCTCGGGCAGCCCCAGCATTTT. It translates to CATSRTSGGLGQPQHF.

Ten or more counts support this clonotype. This chain joins TRBV30 and TRBJ2-7; no clear D gene. Germline V gene data show CDR1 as GTSNPN and CDR2 as SVGIG (reference sequence). V dropped 2 bases and J dropped 6 bases, with 11 bases sitting between them. This CDR3 comprises 12 residues. The CDR3 region has the DNA TGTGCCTGGAGTCCAGACGCCCTCGAGCAGTACTTC. Its protein product is CAWSPDALEQYF.

This clonotype was counted many times. The J gene is TRBJ2-7, the V gene TRBV10-3, with D possibly matching TRBD1 (6 bases). V lost 4 bases, J lost 3 bases, and 22 bases lay in between. This CDR3 contains 17 residues. Germline CDR1 ENHRY, CDR2 SYGVKD. This CDR3 reads CAISGVRRTEINYEQYF. Here the CDR3 DNA reads TGTGCCATCAGTGGGGTCCGACGGACAGAGATTAACTACGAGCAGTACTTC.

This clonotype appeared many times. The V call is TRBV29-1, the J call TRBJ1-2, with D perhaps matching TRBD1 (6 bases). Trimming pared 4 bases from V and 7 bases from J, leaving 16 bases between. CDR1 and CDR2 (germline): SQVTM, ANQGSEA. This CDR3 is 13 amino acids long. Here the CDR3 reads CSVVSPGARGYTF. The CDR3 DNA reads TGCAGCGTTGTGAGTCCGGGGGCCCGTGGCTACACCTTC.

This clonotype was recorded at least ten times. V gene TRBV15 combines with J gene TRBJ2-2, with 8 bases identical to TRBD1. Germline V CDR1 and CDR2: LNHNV, YYDKDF (reference sequence). V shed 8 bases and J 5 bases; nucleotides not matched to a gene: 4. The CDR3 totals 13 residues. The DNA for the CDR3 is TGTGCCACCCGACAGGGGCGGACCGGGGAGCTGTTTTTT. Encoded protein: CATRQGRTGELFF.

This clonotype came up many times. The V call is TRBV28, the J call TRBJ1-2, with D possibly matching TRBD1 (5 bases). Germline lookup yields CDR1 MDHEN and CDR2 SYDVKM. V was clipped by 5 bases and J by 4 bases, with 11 bases between them. This CDR3 contains 13 residues. CDR3 loop: CASSRGGSYGYTF. CDR3 nucleotides: TGTGCCAGCAGTCGGGGGGGGAGCTATGGCTACACCTTC.

There are many counts of this clonotype. J is TRBJ2-7 and V is TRBV15, with 7 bases matching TRBD1. The CDR3 is 15 residues long. The V gene end was trimmed by 0 bases and the J gene end by 3 bases; junction bases not matched to a gene: 5. Germline lookup yields CDR1 LNHNV and CDR2 YYDKDF (reference sequence). This chain's CDR3 is CATSREKTGFYEQYF. The CDR3 region has the DNA TGTGCCACCAGCAGAGAAAAGACAGGGTTCTACGAGCAGTACTTC.

On this clonotype itself: A much larger clone differs by one base, so this may be a read error. The chain carries TRBV6-5 and TRBJ2-7, with TRBD2 identical over 8 bases. The length of the CDR3 is 14 residues. With V trimmed by 4 bases and J by 5 bases, 7 bases remained unmatched. Germline CDR1 and CDR2: MNHEY and SVGAGI. The CDR3 bases are TGTGCCAGCAGTTCCCGGGGGGGCCTGAACGAGCAGTACTTC. Translated: CASSSRGGLNEQYF.